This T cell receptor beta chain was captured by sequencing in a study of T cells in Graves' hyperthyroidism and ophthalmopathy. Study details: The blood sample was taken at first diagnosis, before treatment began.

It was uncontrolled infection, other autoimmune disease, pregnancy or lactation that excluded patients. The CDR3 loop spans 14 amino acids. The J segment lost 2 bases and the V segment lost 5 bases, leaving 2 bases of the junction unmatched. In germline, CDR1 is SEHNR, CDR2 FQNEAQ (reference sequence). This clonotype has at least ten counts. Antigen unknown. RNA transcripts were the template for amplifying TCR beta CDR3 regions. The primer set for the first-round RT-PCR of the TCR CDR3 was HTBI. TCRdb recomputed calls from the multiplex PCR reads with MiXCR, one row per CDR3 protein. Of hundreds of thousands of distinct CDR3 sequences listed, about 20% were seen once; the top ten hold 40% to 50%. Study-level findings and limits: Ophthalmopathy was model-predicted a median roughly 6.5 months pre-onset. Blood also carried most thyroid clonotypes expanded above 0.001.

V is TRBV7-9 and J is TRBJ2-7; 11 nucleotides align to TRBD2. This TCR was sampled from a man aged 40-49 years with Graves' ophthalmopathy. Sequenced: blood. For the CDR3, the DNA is TGTGCCAGCAGCCATAGCGGGGGGGCCTACGAGCAGTACTTC. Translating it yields CASSHSGGAYEQYF.